This T cell receptor beta chain is from a study of beta chain features in type 1 diabetes (dated by TCRdb to the late 2010s). For the wider study: Patients and healthy donors did not differ in mean age, gender distribution, total cell number or subset yield. A total of roughly 100 million sorted cells were examined across all samples, and the number of cells per subset was strongly correlated with RNA yield. In the study, recently diagnosed type 1 diabetes patients and matched healthy donors were compared on the TCRB repertoires of their sorted circulating CD4+ T cell subsets. Whereas all 28 donors provided naive and central memory subsets, regulatory and stem cell-like memory subsets were isolated from just 8 patients and roughly 8 healthy donors.

There are 14 amino acids in the CDR3, from cysteine to phenylalanine inclusive. Only the CDR3 DNA stays, 42 bases, in frame from base 1. CDR1 and CDR2 are drawn from the germline V gene: MDHEN, SYDVKM. At the junction V is shortened by 2 bases and J by 4 bases; bases outside the gene matches: 2. The High Capacity cDNA Reverse Transcription Kit was used to reverse transcribe all of the isolated RNA, meaning that expressed TCRB transcripts were what got sequenced. Naive, central memory and regulatory T cell samples underwent deep immunoSEQ sequencing, averaging about 3.3 million total reads per sample. Sorted cells were lysed in RLT buffer, and RNA was extracted using DNase-treated RNeasy Micro or Mini kits according to cell number. Each cell subset was processed separately to prevent cross-contamination, with patient and healthy donor samples processed together. TCRB sequences were amplified from cDNA with the immunoSEQ multiplex PCR, producing 87-bp fragments spanning the CDR3 region. The amplicons were sequenced using the Illumina HiSeq platform. As for the original processing: Synthetic template baselines were used to correct PCR bias computationally, reads within Hamming distance 2 were collapsed, and singletons that could not be merged were discarded. Reads were aligned against IMGT to assign V, D and J genes, CDR3 length and insertions or deletions at six rearrangement sites. Clonotype counts were normalized to sorted cell number within each subset before computing true diversity and Gini coefficients with the tcR R package. The overlap coefficient, calculated on TCRB nucleotide sequences, was used to quantify repertoire sharing. Out-of-frame TCRB sequences from naive cells were analyzed as a proxy for the pre-selection repertoire. As stored in TCRdb, this immuneACCESS dataset retains in-frame rearrangements with V and J assigned. A fraction of the clones does not appear; measured against another copy, unresolved V genes explain less than half of the discrepancy, and the remainder lacks a known reason. V and J calls and clone size come straight from that table; D and trimming were deduced from the DNA. This sample comprises about 650,000 clones, about an eighth of them detected only once. The ten largest account for around 0.12% of the sample.

Each donor gave one peripheral blood draw, averaging approximately 0.11 L, which was collected into heparinised tubes. Using a panel that included CD45RO, CCR7, CD25, CD127, CD95 and CD27, naive, central memory, regulatory and stem cell-like memory CD4+ T cells were sorted on a BD FACSAria II. Purity was above 95% for every sorted population. Right away, PBMCs were isolated by Lymphoprep density gradient centrifugation and were stained directly, with no culture step. Samples were stained and sorted in pairs, with one healthy donor and one patient per experiment, so that batch effects were minimized. The study at large found these results: Because cDNA was sequenced instead of genomic DNA, highly expressing activated cells could be over-represented, though the groups showed no difference in activation or CD3 levels. Shorter templates might have been favored by PCR, but patient and control samples were amplified and corrected together, so both groups would have been affected equally by any skew. Because the HLA sub-analyses included only small numbers of individuals, any influence of HLA type on TCRB rearrangement was left unresolved. Naive, central memory and regulatory TCRB repertoires appeared to be more similar among patients than among healthy donors. Type 1 diabetes patients showed a moderate but significant shortening of TCRB CDR3 length in all four CD4+ subsets. Patients with type 1 diabetes made fewer insertions and deleted more nucleotides at VDJ recombination sites, implying thymic rearrangement abnormalities.

This clone was detected a few times. Its antigen is not yet known. The input lacks base qualities; no much larger clone sits a single base away. Recombination linked TRBV28 to TRBJ2-1, with 7 bases in between that match TRBD1. The receptor's source is a man younger than 45 with type 1 diabetes. Material for sequencing was naive CD4+ T cells from blood. The cell subset or site label, as the study defines it: true naive CD4+ T cells. The CDR3 has the sequence CASSLGTEYNEQFF. The DNA is as follows: TGTGCCAGCAGTTTAGGGACAGAATACAATGAGCAGTTCTTC.